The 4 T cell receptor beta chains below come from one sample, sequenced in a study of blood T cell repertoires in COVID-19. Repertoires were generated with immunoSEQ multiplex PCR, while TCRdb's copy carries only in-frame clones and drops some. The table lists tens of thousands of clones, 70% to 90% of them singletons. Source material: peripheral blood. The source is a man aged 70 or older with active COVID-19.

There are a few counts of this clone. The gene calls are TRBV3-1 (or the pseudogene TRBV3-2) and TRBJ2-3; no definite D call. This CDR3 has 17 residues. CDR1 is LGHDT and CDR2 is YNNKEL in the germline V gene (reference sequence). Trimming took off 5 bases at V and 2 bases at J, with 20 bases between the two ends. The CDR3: CASSATHPSASTDTQYF. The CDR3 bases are TGTGCCAGCAGCGCCACACACCCCTCCGCCTCCACAGATACGCAGTATTTT.

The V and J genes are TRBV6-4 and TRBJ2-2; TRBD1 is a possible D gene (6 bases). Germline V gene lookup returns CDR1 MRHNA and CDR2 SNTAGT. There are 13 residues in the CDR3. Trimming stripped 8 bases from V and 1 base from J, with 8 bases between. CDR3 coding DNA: TGTGCCAGCGGGACACTGAACACCGGGGAGCTGTTTTTT. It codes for CASGTLNTGELFF.

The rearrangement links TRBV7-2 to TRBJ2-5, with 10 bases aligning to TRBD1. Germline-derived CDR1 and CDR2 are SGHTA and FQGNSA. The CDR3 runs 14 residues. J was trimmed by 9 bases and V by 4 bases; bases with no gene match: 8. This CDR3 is CASSSATGGAAQYF. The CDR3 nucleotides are TGTGCCAGCAGCTCCGCGACAGGGGGCGCGGCCCAGTACTTC.

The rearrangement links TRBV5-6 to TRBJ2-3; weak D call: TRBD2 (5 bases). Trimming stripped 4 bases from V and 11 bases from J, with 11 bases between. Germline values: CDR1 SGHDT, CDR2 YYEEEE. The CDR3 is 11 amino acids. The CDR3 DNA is TGTGCCAGCAGCCTAAACCGGGAGCAGTATTTT. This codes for CASSLNREQYF.